This TCR beta chain was profiled in a study of T-cell reconstitution after alpha-beta-depleted transplantation in children. With respect to this clonotype: Its antigen is not identified.

Researchers prepared the TCRbeta library using unique molecular identifiers, the study reports. TCRdb processed the PCR reads anew with MiXCR; each CDR3 protein has one entry. Here the sample spans around 960,000 distinct CDR3 sequences, less than 30% being singletons. The CDR3 is made up of 14 amino acids. Germline assignment: CDR1 SGHRS and CDR2 YFSETQ. V gave up 9 bases and J gave up 2 bases; unmatched junction bases: 9. Study-level findings and limits: Alpha-beta T cells present about two months after transplant were reported to originate from several hundred expanded graft clones.

This chain uses TRBV5-1 with TRBJ2-3; TRBD2 aligns across 7 bases. The sample here was PBMCs, mostly from graft donor cells, taken 360 days after TCRalphabeta/CD19-depleted stem cell transplant. This receptor was obtained from a boy in the first two years of life who had a stem cell transplant for SCID, so the T cells may come from the graft donor. The CDR3 loop is CATAWEGTTDTQYF. DNA of the CDR3: TGCGCCACCGCATGGGAGGGAACCACAGATACGCAGTATTTT.